This TCR beta chain came from a study of control samples from healthy donors and cancer patients (dated by TCRdb to the early 2020s). Library generation was performed with the immunoSEQ multiplex PCR assay. This is the immuneACCESS table as TCRdb keeps it, with only in-frame sequences that have V and J called. A part of the clones is gone; compared with another copy, unresolved V genes explain less than half, and the rest is unexplained. The table of this sample itemizes around 190,000 clones. Together, the top ten hold 2.2% of the sample. V loses 2 bases of germline sequence and J loses 8 bases, and the interval between the two ends is 5 bases. Taken from the germline V gene, the CDR1 and CDR2 loops are SGHRS and YFSETQ. The CDR3 measures 12 amino acids from cysteine to phenylalanine. The retained sequence is limited to the CDR3, 36 bases, with the frame set at the first base. Turning to this clone: The target of this receptor is not known.

The receptor's source is a woman aged 25-40 years in good health. The sample was blood. The chain joins TRBV5-1 to TRBJ1-6; no D gene is confidently identified. The DNA sequence is as follows: TGCGCCAGCAGCTTCGGGGATTCACCCCTCCACTTT. Translated, this is CASSFGDSPLHF. The entire variable domain, with the stretches around the CDR3 drawn from the reference TRBV5-1 and TRBJ1-6 proteins, is KAGVTQTPRYLIKTRGQQVTLSCSPISGHRSVSWYQQTPGQGLQFLFEYFSETQRNKGNFPGRFSGRQFSNSRSEMNVSTLELGDSALYLCASSFGDSPLHFGNGTRLTVT.